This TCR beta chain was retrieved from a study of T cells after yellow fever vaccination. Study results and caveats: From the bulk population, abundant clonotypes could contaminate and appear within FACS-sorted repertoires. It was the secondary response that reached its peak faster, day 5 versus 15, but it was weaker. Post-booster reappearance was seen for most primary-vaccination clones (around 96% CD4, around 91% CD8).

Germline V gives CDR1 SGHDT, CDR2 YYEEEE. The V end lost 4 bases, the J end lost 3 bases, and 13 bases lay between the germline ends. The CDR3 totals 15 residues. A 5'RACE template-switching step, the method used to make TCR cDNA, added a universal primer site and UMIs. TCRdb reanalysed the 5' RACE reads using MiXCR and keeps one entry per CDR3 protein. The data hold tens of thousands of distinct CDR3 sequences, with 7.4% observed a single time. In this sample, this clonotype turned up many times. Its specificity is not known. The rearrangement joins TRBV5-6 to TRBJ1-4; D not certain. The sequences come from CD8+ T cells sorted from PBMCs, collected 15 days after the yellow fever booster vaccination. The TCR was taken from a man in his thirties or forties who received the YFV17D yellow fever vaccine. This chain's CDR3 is CASSTTWEANEKLFF. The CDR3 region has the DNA TGTGCCAGCAGCACGACGTGGGAAGCTAATGAAAAACTGTTTTTT.